The TCR beta chain under discussion was sequenced for a study of cytomegalovirus exposure and HLA in healthy donors. About the study: In a previous analysis, some 110 million unique TCR beta sequences were found from 170 million or so T cells.

General observations from the study: Later analysis identified a missense DCLRE1C variant that was linked to TCR beta V- and J-gene trimming. A later analysis linked about 17,000 TCR beta sequences to HLA alleles at 0.05 false discovery rate.

V lost 4 bases and J lost 2; bases outside the gene matches: 14. CDR1 is MNHEY and CDR2 is SMNVEV in the germline V gene (reference sequence). The CDR3 covers 18 residues. The PCR employed 60 Vbeta primers together with 13 Jbeta primers. Using immunoSEQ multiplex PCR, the repertoire was profiled, and TCRdb retains in-frame clones only, with some absent. Of approximately 180,000 clones in the sample, 75% to 90% were seen once. Concerning this clone: The antigen is undetermined.

The sequencing input was PBMCs. This receptor was identified in a man aged 25-40 years in good health and CMV-seropositive. The chain recombines TRBV27 with TRBJ2-5; 9 bases map to TRBD1. CDR3 bases: TGTGCCAGCAGTTCGAAGTCCGGGACAGGGATATTACAAGAGACCCAGTACTTC. Encoded protein: CASSSKSGTGILQETQYF.